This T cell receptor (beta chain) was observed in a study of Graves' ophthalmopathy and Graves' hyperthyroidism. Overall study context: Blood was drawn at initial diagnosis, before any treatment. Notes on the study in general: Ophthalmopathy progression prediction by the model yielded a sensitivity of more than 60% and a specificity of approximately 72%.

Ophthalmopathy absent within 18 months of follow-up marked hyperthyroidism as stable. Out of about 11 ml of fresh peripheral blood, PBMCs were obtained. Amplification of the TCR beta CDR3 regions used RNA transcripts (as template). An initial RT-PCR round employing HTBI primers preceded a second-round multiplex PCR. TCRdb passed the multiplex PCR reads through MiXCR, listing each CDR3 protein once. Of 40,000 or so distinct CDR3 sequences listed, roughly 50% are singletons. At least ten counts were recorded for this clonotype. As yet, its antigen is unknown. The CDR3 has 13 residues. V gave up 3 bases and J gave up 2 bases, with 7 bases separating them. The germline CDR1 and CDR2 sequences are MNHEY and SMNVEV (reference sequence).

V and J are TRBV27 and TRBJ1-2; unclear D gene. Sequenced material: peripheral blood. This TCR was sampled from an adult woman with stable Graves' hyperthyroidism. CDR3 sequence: CASSFYGNYGYTF. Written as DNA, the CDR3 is TGTGCCAGCAGTTTTTATGGGAACTATGGCTACACCTTC.